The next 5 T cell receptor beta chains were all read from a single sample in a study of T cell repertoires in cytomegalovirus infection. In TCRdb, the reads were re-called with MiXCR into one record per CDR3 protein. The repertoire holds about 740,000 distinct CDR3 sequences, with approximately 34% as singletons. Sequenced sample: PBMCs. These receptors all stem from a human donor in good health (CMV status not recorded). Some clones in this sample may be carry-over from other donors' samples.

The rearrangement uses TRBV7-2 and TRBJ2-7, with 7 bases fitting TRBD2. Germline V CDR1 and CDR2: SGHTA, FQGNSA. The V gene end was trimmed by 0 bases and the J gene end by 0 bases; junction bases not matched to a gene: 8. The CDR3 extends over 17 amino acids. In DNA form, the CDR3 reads TGTGCCAGCAGCTTAGCGTTTGGGGGGGTAAGCTCCTACGAGCAGTACTTC. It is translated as CASSLAFGGVSSYEQYF.

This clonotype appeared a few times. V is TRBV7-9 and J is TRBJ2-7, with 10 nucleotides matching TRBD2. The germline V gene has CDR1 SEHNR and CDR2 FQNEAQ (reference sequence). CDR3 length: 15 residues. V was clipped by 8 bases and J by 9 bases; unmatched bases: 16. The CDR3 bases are TGTGCCAGCGCCCGGACTAGCGGAGGATCTACGGGGCAGTACTTC. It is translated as CASARTSGGSTGQYF. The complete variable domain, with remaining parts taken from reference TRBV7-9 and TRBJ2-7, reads DTGVSQNPRHKITKRGQNVTFRCDPISEHNRLYWYRQTLGQGPEFLTYFQNEAQLEKSRLLSDRFSAERPKGSFSTLEIQRTEQGDSAMYLCASARTSGGSTGQYFGPGTRLTVT.

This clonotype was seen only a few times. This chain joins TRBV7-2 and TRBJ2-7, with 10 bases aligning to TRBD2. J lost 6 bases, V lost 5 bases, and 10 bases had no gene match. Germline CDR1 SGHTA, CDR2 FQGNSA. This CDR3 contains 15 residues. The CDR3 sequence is CASSPNPGLATEQYF. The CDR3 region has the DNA TGTGCCAGCAGCCCCAATCCGGGACTAGCGACCGAGCAGTACTTC.

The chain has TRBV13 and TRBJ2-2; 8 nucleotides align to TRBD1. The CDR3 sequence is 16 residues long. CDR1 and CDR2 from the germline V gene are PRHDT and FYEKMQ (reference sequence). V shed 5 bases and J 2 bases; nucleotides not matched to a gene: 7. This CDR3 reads CASSRDRSFNTGELFF. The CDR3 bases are TGTGCCAGCAGCCGGGACAGGAGCTTTAACACCGGGGAGCTGTTTTTT.

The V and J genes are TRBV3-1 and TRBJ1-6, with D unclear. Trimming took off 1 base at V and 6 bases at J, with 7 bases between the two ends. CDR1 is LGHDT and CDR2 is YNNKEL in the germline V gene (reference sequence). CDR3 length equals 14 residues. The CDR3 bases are TGTGCCAGCAGCCAAGTGGGGTCTAATTCACCCCTCCACTTT. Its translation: CASSQVGSNSPLHF.